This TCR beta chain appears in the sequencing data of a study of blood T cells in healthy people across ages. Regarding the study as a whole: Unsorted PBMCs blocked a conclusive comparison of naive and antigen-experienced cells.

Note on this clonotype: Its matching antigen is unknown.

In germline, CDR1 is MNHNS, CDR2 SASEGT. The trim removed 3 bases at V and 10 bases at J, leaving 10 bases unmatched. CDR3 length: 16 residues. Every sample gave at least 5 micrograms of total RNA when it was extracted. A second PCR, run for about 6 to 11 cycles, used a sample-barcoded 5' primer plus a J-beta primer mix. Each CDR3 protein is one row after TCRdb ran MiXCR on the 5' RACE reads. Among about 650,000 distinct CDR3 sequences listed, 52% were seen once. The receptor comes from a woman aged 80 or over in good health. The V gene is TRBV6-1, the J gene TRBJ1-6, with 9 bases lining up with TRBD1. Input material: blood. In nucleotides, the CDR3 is TGTGCCAGCAGTGATTCCAGACAGGGGGGAGGATCACCCCTCCACTTT. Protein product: CASSDSRQGGGSPLHF.